This entry lists 30 T cell receptor beta chains sequenced from one sample in a study of shared clonotypes between healthy human individuals. Sequencing used immunoSEQ multiplex PCR; TCRdb keeps in-frame clones, though not all of them. The data show 1,500,000 or so clones, less than 99% seen once. The sequencing sample was made of naive CD4+ T cells sorted from blood. Subset meaning: CD45RA+ positively selected. These receptor sequences come from a man in his thirties or forties in good health.

Only one count was recorded for this clone. The CDR3 sequence: CASSPGQAGLAGVNNEQFF. In DNA form, the CDR3 reads TGTGCCAGCTCACCGGGACAGGCGGGACTAGCGGGAGTAAACAATGAGCAGTTCTTC. The V gene is TRBV18, the J gene TRBJ2-1; 14 nucleotides agree with TRBD2. With 3 bases clipped from V and 5 bases from J, the junction kept 12 bases outside the gene matches. CDR1 is KGHSH, CDR2 LQKENI, per germline. The CDR3 contains 19 residues. Full variable domain (outside the CDR3, taken from reference TRBV18 and TRBJ2-1): NAGVMQNPRHLVRRRGQEARLRCSPMKGHSHVYWYRQLPEEGLKFMVYLQKENIIDESGMPKERFSAEFPKEGPSILRIQQVVRGDSAAYFCASSPGQAGLAGVNNEQFFGPGTRLTVL.

The chain combines TRBV28 with TRBJ2-7; D remains unclear. Trimming stripped 7 bases from V and 0 bases from J, with 16 bases between. Germline V gives CDR1 MDHEN, CDR2 SYDVKM. The CDR3 spans 15 residues. CDR3 coding DNA: TGTGCCAGCACCGACATAGAGACACGCTCCTACGAGCAGTACTTC. This encodes CASTDIETRSYEQYF.

CDR3 amino acids: CASSTTYTDTQYF. DNA of the CDR3: TGTGCCAGCAGCACGACCTACACAGATACGCAGTATTTT. The genes are TRBV5-4 and TRBJ2-3; D remains ambiguous. The CDR3 sequence is 13 residues long. V was clipped by 4 bases and J by 2 bases, with 8 bases between them. The germline gives CDR1 SGHNT, CDR2 YYREEE (reference sequence).

The chain uses TRBV5-1 and TRBJ2-2; D call uncertain. From germline, CDR1 is SGHRS and CDR2 YFSETQ. Between the trimmed V and J ends, which lost 2 bases and 4 bases, there was a span of 15 bases. The CDR3 spans 16 residues. The CDR3 reads CASSLVSVRGTGELFF. CDR3 DNA: TGCGCCAGCAGCTTAGTAAGTGTCCGAGGCACCGGGGAGCTGTTTTTT.

V gene TRBV9 combines with J gene TRBJ2-2, with 11 bases identical to TRBD2. The CDR3 extends over 20 amino acids. With V trimmed by 1 base and J by 2 bases, 13 bases remained unmatched. Germline V gene lookup returns CDR1 SGDLS and CDR2 YYNGEE. The CDR3 reads CASSVRLAGKHGANTGELFF. CDR3 sequence (DNA): TGTGCCAGCAGCGTAAGACTAGCGGGAAAACATGGCGCTAACACCGGGGAGCTGTTTTTT.

The chain is built from TRBV19 and TRBJ2-5; D perhaps matches TRBD1 (6 bases). This CDR3 has 11 amino acids. V was shortened by 10 bases and J by 5 bases, with 11 bases between the two germline ends. Germline V gene sequence: CDR1 LNHDA, CDR2 SQIVND (reference sequence). The CDR3 bases are TGTGCCACGTCGAGGGGGGAGACCCAGTACTTC. Translating gives CATSRGETQYF.

The chain couples TRBV19 to TRBJ2-2; 9 nucleotides align to TRBD1. Germline trimming cut 4 bases from V and 6 bases from J; bases unmatched to any gene: 6. Looked up from germline, CDR1 is LNHDA and CDR2 is SQIVND (reference sequence). The CDR3 is 15 residues long. This CDR3 is CASSKRQGDAGELFF. DNA of the CDR3: TGTGCCAGTAGTAAACGACAGGGGGACGCCGGGGAGCTGTTTTTT. Together with reference TRBV19 and TRBJ2-2, the CDR3 gives the full variable domain: DGGITQSPKYLFRKEGQNVTLSCEQNLNHDAMYWYRQDPGQGLRLIYYSQIVNDFQKGDIAEGYSVSREKKESFPLTVTSAQKNPTAFYLCASSKRQGDAGELFFGEGSRLTVL.

The chain is built from TRBV14 and TRBJ1-2; D is unclear. The CDR3 contains 12 residues. V lost 1 base to trimming and J lost 6 bases, with 6 bases between them. Germline CDR1 and CDR2: SGHDN and FVKESK. CDR3 region: CASSQGQDGYTF. CDR3 sequence (DNA): TGTGCCAGCAGCCAAGGGCAGGATGGCTACACCTTC.

CDR3 region: CASSQDVGQKGYPEEYEQYF. As DNA, the CDR3 is TGCGCCAGCAGCCAAGATGTAGGACAAAAGGGATATCCGGAAGAGTACGAGCAGTACTTC. The rearrangement uses TRBV4-1 and TRBJ2-7; the D gene is possibly TRBD1 (5 bases). This CDR3 has 20 residues. Germline V CDR1 and CDR2: MGHRA, YSYEKL. V lost 0 bases to trimming and J lost 4 bases, with 28 bases between them.

J is TRBJ2-1 and V is TRBV9, with D hard to call. Per the germline V gene, CDR1 is SGDLS and CDR2 is YYNGEE. The CDR3 is 14 residues long. V was cut by 4 bases and J by 0 bases, with 8 bases left in between. Written as DNA, the CDR3 is TGTGCCAGCAGCAAACTCGGCTCCTACAATGAGCAGTTCTTC. This encodes CASSKLGSYNEQFF.

This chain links TRBV18 with TRBJ2-3; 8 bases map to TRBD2. Germline V gene sequence: CDR1 KGHSH, CDR2 LQKENI. The length of the CDR3 is 19 residues. The J segment lost 2 bases and the V segment lost 1 base, leaving 14 bases of the junction unmatched. The CDR3 sequence is CASSPLGRAGFMATDTQYF. DNA of the CDR3: TGTGCCAGCTCACCACTCGGGAGGGCCGGTTTCATGGCCACAGATACGCAGTATTTT.

The V call is TRBV5-5, the J call TRBJ1-2; a weak D match, TRBD1 (6 bases). Germline V CDR1 and CDR2: SGHKS, YYEKEE (reference sequence). V was cut by 0 bases and J by 8 bases, with 17 bases left in between. The CDR3 spans 15 residues. The CDR3 DNA follows: TGTGCCAGCAGCTTGGACCAGGGGAGTACGGGCGGCTACACCTTC. It yields the protein CASSLDQGSTGGYTF.

The genes are TRBV18 and TRBJ2-1, with 7 bases that match TRBD2. V lost 3 bases, J lost 8 bases, and 10 bases stayed unmatched. The CDR3 sequence is 15 residues long. The germline V gene has CDR1 KGHSH and CDR2 LQKENI. The CDR3 region has the DNA TGTGCCAGCTCACCCCCGACTAGCAGAGGCGATGAGCAGTTCTTC. Translated: CASSPPTSRGDEQFF.

The V and J genes are TRBV6-1 and TRBJ2-5; D uncertain. The CDR3 contains 15 residues. The V and J ends lost 6 bases and 5 bases respectively, with 19 bases between them. Germline values: CDR1 MNHNS, CDR2 SASEGT. CDR3 amino acids: CASSLSHSLGETQYF. The CDR3 region has the DNA TGTGCCAGCAGCCTTTCCCACTCATTGGGGGAGACCCAGTACTTC.

V usage is TRBV14 and J usage is TRBJ2-2; D perhaps matches TRBD2 (5 bases). Trimming cost V 4 bases and J 6 bases, with 15 bases left between them. The CDR3 sequence is 15 residues long. Germline V lookup: CDR1 SGHDN, CDR2 FVKESK. As DNA, the CDR3 is TGTGCCAGCAGCCGAAGTGGAGGACGCGCCGGGGAGCTGTTTTTT. It specifies CASSRSGGRAGELFF.

The chain recombines TRBV18 with TRBJ2-2; 8 positions match TRBD2. CDR1 and CDR2 from the germline V gene are KGHSH and LQKENI. The CDR3 has 17 amino acids. V lost 6 bases to trimming and J lost 6 bases; unmatched junction nucleotides: 15. The CDR3 DNA is TGTGCCAGCTCTCTCCTTGGACCGGGACTAGGGGCCGGGGAGCTGTTTTTT. It yields the protein CASSLLGPGLGAGELFF. Drawing the rest from reference TRBV18 and TRBJ2-2, the complete variable domain is NAGVMQNPRHLVRRRGQEARLRCSPMKGHSHVYWYRQLPEEGLKFMVYLQKENIIDESGMPKERFSAEFPKEGPSILRIQQVVRGDSAAYFCASSLLGPGLGAGELFFGEGSRLTVL.

The chain uses TRBV7-9 and TRBJ2-1, with 7 bases lining up with TRBD2. Germline V gene data show CDR1 as SEHNR and CDR2 as FQNEAQ (reference sequence). With 5 bases clipped from V and 9 bases from J, the junction kept 13 bases outside the gene matches. The CDR3 contains 15 residues. The CDR3 is CASSPYTASGVEQFF. The CDR3 coding sequence is TGTGCCAGCAGCCCCTACACGGCTAGCGGCGTTGAGCAGTTCTTC.

The chain employs TRBV7-3 and TRBJ2-1, with D unclear. CDR1 and CDR2 (germline): SGHTA, FQGTGA. The ends were cut back, 6 bases at V and 7 bases at J, with 16 bases in the middle. The CDR3 has 14 amino acids. CDR3 in amino acids: CASRSTQGGNEQFF. The CDR3, as DNA: TGTGCCAGCAGATCAACTCAAGGCGGAAATGAGCAGTTCTTC.

This chain joins TRBV28 and TRBJ1-4, with TRBD1 as a possible D gene (5 bases). The CDR3 extends over 13 amino acids. CDR1 MDHEN and CDR2 SYDVKM come from the germline V gene. V was cut by 2 bases and J by 10 bases, with 11 bases left in between. This CDR3 is CASSLPAGGKLFF. DNA for the CDR3: TGTGCCAGCAGTTTACCCGCGGGGGGAAAACTGTTTTTT. Together with reference TRBV28 and TRBJ1-4, the CDR3 gives the full variable domain: DVKVTQSSRYLVKRTGEKVFLECVQDMDHENMFWYRQDPGLGLRLIYFSYDVKMKEKGDIPEGYSVSREKKERFSLILESASTNQTSMYLCASSLPAGGKLFFGSGTQLSVL.

This rearrangement joins TRBV19 to TRBJ2-7, with 10 positions matching TRBD1. The CDR3 extends over 15 amino acids. Losses at the gene ends were 0 bases for V and 3 bases for J; bases not matched to a gene: 2. Germline CDR1 is LNHDA and CDR2 is SQIVND (reference sequence). CDR3 DNA: TGTGCCAGTAGTATAGATGGGACAGGGGACTACGAGCAGTACTTC. This sequence encodes CASSIDGTGDYEQYF.

This chain connects TRBV29-1 to TRBJ1-1, with D hard to call. V was pared by 4 bases and J by 0 bases, with 15 bases between. The CDR3 covers 15 residues. Germline CDR1 reads SQVTM; CDR2 reads ANQGSEA. CDR3 DNA sequence: TGCAGCGTTGCTCGTCAGCTGCAAATGAACACTGAAGCTTTCTTT. Protein sequence: CSVARQLQMNTEAFF.

The rearrangement uses TRBV7-3 and TRBJ2-5; the D call may be TRBD1 or TRBD2 (5 bases each). Germline V gene data show CDR1 as SGHTA and CDR2 as FQGTGA. V lost 1 base and J 6 bases, leaving 18 bases between the germline ends. The CDR3 has 16 amino acids. CDR3 protein: CASSLMPDTGAKTQYF. The CDR3 coding sequence is TGTGCCAGCAGCTTAATGCCGGATACCGGGGCGAAGACCCAGTACTTC.

This clone appeared a single time. The chain combines TRBV18 with TRBJ2-3; 11 bases are a match to TRBD2. The CDR3 loop spans 18 amino acids. J was trimmed by 2 bases and V by 3 bases; bases with no gene match: 10. The V gene's germline CDR1 is KGHSH and CDR2 LQKENI. The CDR3 nucleotides read TGTGCCAGCTCACCCCTCGGACTAGCGGGCGCGTTCACAGATACGCAGTATTTT. Amino acids: CASSPLGLAGAFTDTQYF.

Details on this clone: Other DNA sequences within the sample encode an identical CDR3. V gene TRBV9 combines with J gene TRBJ2-7, with a possible D match to TRBD1 (6 bases). There are 12 residues in the CDR3. The V and J ends lost 3 bases and 3 bases respectively, with 7 bases between them. Germline V gives CDR1 SGDLS, CDR2 YYNGEE. The CDR3, as DNA: TGTGCCAGCAGCGCGACAGGCTACGAGCAGTACTTC. Its translation: CASSATGYEQYF.

This chain connects TRBV19 to TRBJ1-1, with D unresolved. Germline CDR1 and CDR2: LNHDA and SQIVND (reference sequence). Trimming pared 3 bases from V and 3 bases from J, leaving 14 bases between. The CDR3 loop spans 15 amino acids. The CDR3: CASSIDRSGDTEAFF. CDR3 in DNA: TGTGCCAGTAGTATTGATCGGAGTGGGGACACTGAAGCTTTCTTT.

The V and J genes are TRBV18 and TRBJ2-1, with 9 positions matching TRBD2. Germline V gene data show CDR1 as KGHSH and CDR2 as LQKENI. CDR3 size: 16 residues. J lost 3 bases, V lost 4 bases, and 7 bases had no gene match. In DNA, the CDR3 is TGTGCCAGCTCACACCTAGCGGGAACACACTACAATGAGCAGTTCTTC. Protein sequence: CASSHLAGTHYNEQFF.

The chain links TRBV7-8 to TRBJ2-7, with D tentatively TRBD1 or TRBD2 (5 bases each). CDR1 and CDR2 (germline): SGHVS, FQNEAQ. V lost 5 bases, J lost 2 bases, and 7 bases lay in between. The CDR3 is 12 amino acids. The CDR3 region is CASSKGPYEQYF. DNA of the CDR3: TGTGCCAGCAGCAAGGGACCCTACGAGCAGTACTTC.

The chain uses TRBV30 and TRBJ1-4; TRBD1 matches 7 bases. The CDR3 runs 16 residues. The trim removed 3 bases at V and 7 bases at J, leaving 14 bases unmatched. The germline V gene has CDR1 GTSNPN and CDR2 SVGIG (reference sequence). CDR3 residues: CAWSVPLQGGGEKLFF. The CDR3 DNA is TGTGCCTGGAGCGTCCCCCTTCAGGGGGGTGGTGAAAAACTGTTTTTT.

This rearrangement joins TRBV15 to TRBJ2-7; unclear D gene. V was trimmed by 1 base and J by 0 bases, leaving 7 bases between them. The germline V gene encodes CDR1 LNHNV and CDR2 YYDKDF (reference sequence). The CDR3 contains 14 residues. CDR3 sequence reads: CATSRVPLSYEQYF. CDR3 nucleotides: TGTGCCACCAGCAGAGTCCCCCTCTCCTACGAGCAGTACTTC.

This clone has a single count. V usage is TRBV19 and J usage is TRBJ2-7; D might be TRBD1 (5 bases). V was shortened by 5 bases and J by 6 bases, with 11 bases between the two germline ends. Germline assignment: CDR1 LNHDA and CDR2 SQIVND (reference sequence). The CDR3 is made up of 12 amino acids. In DNA form, the CDR3 reads TGTGCCAGTAGTCGGCATCAGGGCGAGCAGTACTTC. It is translated as CASSRHQGEQYF.